Following are 2 T cell receptor beta chains from one sample sequenced in a study of PD-L1 blockade in urothelial cancer. The assay was immunoSEQ multiplex PCR, and TCRdb's table has in-frame clones only and misses some. The sample lists 55,000 to 80,000 clones; 80% to 85% were seen once. Time point: pretreatment peripheral blood. The source was PBMCs, collected around atezolizumab (anti-PD-L1) treatment. Source of these receptors: a man in his 70s with urothelial cancer.

V is TRBV19 and J is TRBJ2-2; D unresolved. CDR1 and CDR2 from the germline V gene are LNHDA and SQIVND (reference sequence). The V gene lost 5 bases and the J gene lost 1 base, with 11 bases spanning the gap. The CDR3 is 15 amino acids. CDR3 DNA: TGTGCCAGTAGTCAGAGCTCAGGGAACACCGGGGAGCTGTTTTTT. Its translation is CASSQSSGNTGELFF.

The chain links TRBV6-6 to TRBJ1-2, with TRBD1 as a possible D gene (5 bases). V was shortened by 8 bases and J by 2 bases, with 9 bases between the two germline ends. Germline CDR1 and CDR2: MNHNY and SVGAGI (reference sequence). This CDR3 is 12 amino acids long. For the CDR3, the DNA is TGTGCCAGCCGGGGGGGGAACTATGGCTACACCTTC. It yields the protein CASRGGNYGYTF.